This is a list of T cell receptor beta chains from one sample in a study of vaccination and CD4 T cells after COVID-19. One entry per CDR3 protein results from TCRdb running MiXCR on the PCR reads. Among some 9,700 distinct CDR3 sequences listed, 70% were seen once. Their antigens remain unidentified. The specimen sequenced was CD4+ T cells from blood, cultured in vitro. Every receptor here comes from a human donor who had recovered from COVID-19. CDR3s include the opening cysteine and the closing phenylalanine or tryptophan. Each record gives: clone size, J gene, V gene, D gene, CDR3 protein, CDR3 DNA. D genes are given only for firm matches. Expanded clones get a size class; other rows say once, few or many, or leave the size out.

abundance: NA; j_gene: TRBJ1-1; v_gene: TRBV19; d_gene: NA; CDR3aa: CASRQAAGRTEAFF; CDR3nt: TGTGCCAGCCGTCAAGCGGCAGGTCGTACTGAAGCTTTCTTT
abundance: NA; j_gene: TRBJ1-5; v_gene: TRBV19; d_gene: TRBD1; CDR3aa: CASSVRGWYSNQPQHF; CDR3nt: TGTGCCAGTAGTGTCAGGGGGTGGTATAGCAATCAGCCCCAGCATTTT
abundance: NA; j_gene: TRBJ1-1; v_gene: TRBV5-5; d_gene: TRBD1; CDR3aa: CASSLGTGTEAFF; CDR3nt: TGTGCCAGCAGCCTTGGGACAGGTACTGAAGCTTTCTTT
abundance: NA; j_gene: TRBJ2-1; v_gene: TRBV20-1; d_gene: TRBD2; CDR3aa: CSARDDWEREGVQFF; CDR3nt: TGCAGTGCTAGAGATGACTGGGAGCGGGAGGGCGTGCAGTTCTTC
abundance: NA; j_gene: TRBJ2-3; v_gene: TRBV20-1; d_gene: NA; CDR3aa: CSAWDLITDTQYF; CDR3nt: TGCAGTGCCTGGGACTTGATCACAGATACGCAGTATTTT
abundance: NA; j_gene: TRBJ2-3; v_gene: TRBV7-9; d_gene: TRBD1; CDR3aa: CASSLGTLQGNGSTDTQYF; CDR3nt: TGTGCCAGCAGCTTAGGAACCCTACAGGGGAATGGAAGCACAGATACGCAGTATTTT
abundance: NA; j_gene: TRBJ1-2; v_gene: TRBV7-9; d_gene: NA; CDR3aa: CASSLSSRQSPGYTF; CDR3nt: TGTGCCAGCAGCTTAAGTTCCCGACAGTCCCCCGGCTACACCTTC
abundance: NA; j_gene: TRBJ2-3; v_gene: TRBV7-2; d_gene: NA; CDR3aa: CASSLERADTQYF; CDR3nt: TGTGCCAGCAGCTTAGAACGGGCAGATACGCAGTATTTT
abundance: NA; j_gene: TRBJ1-1; v_gene: TRBV2; d_gene: TRBD1; CDR3aa: CASSVGQGRTEAFF; CDR3nt: TGTGCCAGCAGTGTAGGACAGGGGAGGACTGAAGCTTTCTTT
abundance: NA; j_gene: TRBJ2-5; v_gene: TRBV5-1; d_gene: NA; CDR3aa: CASRRSQVQETQYF; CDR3nt: TGCGCCAGCAGACGATCACAGGTCCAAGAGACCCAGTACTTC
abundance: NA; j_gene: TRBJ1-2; v_gene: TRBV19; d_gene: TRBD1; CDR3aa: CASSTSTGNYGYTF; CDR3nt: TGTGCCAGTAGTACCTCGACAGGGAACTATGGCTACACCTTC
abundance: NA; j_gene: TRBJ1-5; v_gene: TRBV20-1; d_gene: NA; CDR3aa: CSARPGNQPQHF; CDR3nt: TGCAGTGCTAGACCGGGAAATCAGCCCCAGCATTTT
abundance: NA; j_gene: TRBJ2-3; v_gene: TRBV27; d_gene: NA; CDR3aa: CASSLGVTSDTQYF; CDR3nt: TGTGCCAGCAGTTTAGGGGTTACCTCAGATACGCAGTATTTT
abundance: NA; j_gene: TRBJ1-2; v_gene: TRBV11-3; d_gene: TRBD1; CDR3aa: CASSLGRTRGSGYTF; CDR3nt: TGTGCCAGCAGCTTAGGCAGGACCAGGGGGAGTGGCTACACCTTC
abundance: NA; j_gene: TRBJ2-1; v_gene: TRBV20-1; d_gene: NA; CDR3aa: CSARDSPGQFF; CDR3nt: TGCAGTGCCCGCGACTCCCCCGGGCAGTTCTTC
abundance: few; j_gene: TRBJ1-2; v_gene: TRBV24-1; d_gene: NA; CDR3aa: CATSATGNGYTF; CDR3nt: TGTGCCACCAGTGCAACAGGGAATGGCTACACCTTC
abundance: once; j_gene: TRBJ2-3; v_gene: TRBV20-1; d_gene: TRBD2; CDR3aa: CSARSSGGRTDTQYF; CDR3nt: TGCAGTGCTAGATCTAGCGGGGGGCGCACAGATACGCAGTATTTT
abundance: few; j_gene: TRBJ1-1; v_gene: TRBV5-1; d_gene: NA; CDR3aa: CASSLVRNTEAFF; CDR3nt: TGCGCCAGCAGCTTAGTCAGGAACACTGAAGCTTTCTTT
abundance: NA; j_gene: TRBJ2-7; v_gene: TRBV20-1; d_gene: TRBD2; CDR3aa: CSATSEYEQYF; CDR3nt: TGCAGTGCAACTAGCGAGTACGAGCAGTACTTC
abundance: NA; j_gene: TRBJ1-6; v_gene: TRBV10-3; d_gene: TRBD1; CDR3aa: CAISGGQGGPNSPLHF; CDR3nt: TGTGCCATCAGTGGGGGACAGGGGGGCCCAAATTCACCCCTCCACTTT
abundance: NA; j_gene: TRBJ2-7; v_gene: TRBV7-2; d_gene: NA; CDR3aa: CASSRHGTAYEQYF; CDR3nt: TGTGCCAGCAGCCGACACGGGACCGCCTACGAGCAGTACTTC
abundance: NA; j_gene: TRBJ1-1; v_gene: TRBV4-2; d_gene: NA; CDR3aa: CASSQDRPGEAFF; CDR3nt: TGTGCCAGCAGCCAAGATCGGCCGGGAGAAGCTTTCTTT
abundance: NA; j_gene: TRBJ1-5; v_gene: TRBV7-2; d_gene: TRBD1; CDR3aa: CASSVDRGLGNQPQHF; CDR3nt: TGTGCCAGCAGCGTCGACAGGGGGCTTGGCAATCAGCCCCAGCATTTT
abundance: NA; j_gene: TRBJ2-6; v_gene: TRBV15; d_gene: NA; CDR3aa: CATSGRNRASGANVLTF; CDR3nt: TGTGCCACCAGCGGACGAAACAGGGCGTCTGGGGCCAACGTCCTGACTTTC
abundance: NA; j_gene: TRBJ1-1; v_gene: TRBV11-3; d_gene: NA; CDR3aa: CASSLGLSGLNTEAFF; CDR3nt: TGTGCCAGCAGCTTAGGCCTTTCGGGGCTGAACACTGAAGCTTTCTTT
abundance: NA; j_gene: TRBJ1-2; v_gene: TRBV11-3; d_gene: NA; CDR3aa: CASSLHSNSNYGYTF; CDR3nt: TGTGCCAGCAGCTTACATAGCAACTCTAACTATGGCTACACCTTC
abundance: NA; j_gene: TRBJ1-5; v_gene: TRBV6-5; d_gene: NA; CDR3aa: CASSSSRGFQPQHF; CDR3nt: TGTGCCAGCAGTTCCTCCAGGGGTTTTCAGCCCCAGCATTTT
abundance: few; j_gene: TRBJ2-4; v_gene: TRBV21-1; d_gene: NA; CDR3aa: CASSKVSRGIPQCIQYF; CDR3nt: TGTGCCAGCAGCAAAGTTAGCCGGGGAATCCCCCAATGCATTCAGTACTTC
abundance: NA; j_gene: TRBJ1-2; v_gene: TRBV7-2; d_gene: NA; CDR3aa: CASSFGVLQSYGYTF; CDR3nt: TGTGCCAGCAGCTTCGGGGTATTACAGTCCTATGGCTACACCTTC
abundance: NA; j_gene: TRBJ1-2; v_gene: TRBV28; d_gene: NA; CDR3aa: CASSTPGRTFIGYTF; CDR3nt: TGTGCCAGCAGTACCCCGGGACGGACGTTCATTGGCTACACCTTC
abundance: NA; j_gene: TRBJ2-5; v_gene: TRBV5-4; d_gene: TRBD1; CDR3aa: CASSSGQGQETQYF; CDR3nt: TGTGCCAGCAGCTCCGGACAGGGGCAAGAGACCCAGTACTTC
abundance: NA; j_gene: TRBJ1-6; v_gene: TRBV20-1; d_gene: TRBD1; CDR3aa: CSARLRTGQVGNSPLHF; CDR3nt: TGCAGTGCTAGACTCCGGACAGGGCAGGTCGGAAATTCACCCCTCCACTTT
abundance: NA; j_gene: TRBJ2-3; v_gene: TRBV7-9; d_gene: TRBD2; CDR3aa: CACTSGGASTDTQYF; CDR3nt: TGTGCCTGCACTAGCGGGGGGGCTAGCACAGATACGCAGTATTTT
abundance: few; j_gene: TRBJ1-5; v_gene: TRBV15; d_gene: TRBD1; CDR3aa: CATSRDLGQGSNQPQHF; CDR3nt: TGTGCCACCAGCAGAGATCTGGGACAGGGTAGCAATCAGCCCCAGCATTTT
abundance: NA; j_gene: TRBJ1-2; v_gene: TRBV21-1; d_gene: NA; CDR3aa: CASSKEAVGRPYGYTF; CDR3nt: TGTGCCAGCAGCAAAGAGGCTGTAGGACGGCCCTATGGCTACACCTTC
abundance: NA; j_gene: TRBJ2-7; v_gene: TRBV7-9; d_gene: TRBD2; CDR3aa: CASSLGSLAGGDVEQYF; CDR3nt: TGTGCCAGCAGCCTTGGCAGTCTAGCGGGAGGGGACGTCGAGCAGTACTTC
abundance: NA; j_gene: TRBJ2-3; v_gene: TRBV7-8; d_gene: TRBD2; CDR3aa: CASSRTRWPTDTQYF; CDR3nt: TGTGCCAGCAGCCGGACTAGGTGGCCCACAGATACGCAGTATTTT
abundance: NA; j_gene: TRBJ2-1; v_gene: TRBV2; d_gene: NA; CDR3aa: CASRDWRDNEQFF; CDR3nt: TGTGCCAGCAGGGACTGGAGGGACAATGAGCAGTTCTTC
abundance: NA; j_gene: TRBJ2-1; v_gene: TRBV20-1; d_gene: NA; CDR3aa: CSARDNHHYSNNEQFF; CDR3nt: TGCAGTGCTAGAGATAACCACCATTACTCAAACAATGAGCAGTTCTTC
abundance: NA; j_gene: TRBJ2-5; v_gene: TRBV10-3; d_gene: TRBD2; CDR3aa: CAISDSGAIQETQYF; CDR3nt: TGTGCCATCAGTGACAGCGGGGCAATCCAAGAGACCCAGTACTTC
abundance: NA; j_gene: TRBJ2-7; v_gene: TRBV10-1; d_gene: TRBD1; CDR3aa: CASRRTGEEQYF; CDR3nt: TGCGCCAGCAGAAGGACAGGGGAGGAGCAGTACTTC
abundance: NA; j_gene: TRBJ1-2; v_gene: TRBV30; d_gene: TRBD1; CDR3aa: CAWSGGDRMNYGYTF; CDR3nt: TGTGCCTGGAGTGGTGGGGACAGGATGAACTATGGCTACACCTTC
abundance: few; j_gene: TRBJ2-3; v_gene: TRBV7-3; d_gene: NA; CDR3aa: CASSLTSSTDTQYF; CDR3nt: TGTGCCAGCAGCTTAACTTCCTCCACAGATACGCAGTATTTT
abundance: NA; j_gene: TRBJ2-3; v_gene: TRBV20-1; d_gene: NA; CDR3aa: CSAHVASDTQYF; CDR3nt: TGCAGTGCTCACGTAGCGTCAGATACGCAGTATTTT
abundance: NA; j_gene: TRBJ1-6; v_gene: TRBV7-2; d_gene: NA; CDR3aa: CASSLVGRNNSPLHF; CDR3nt: TGTGCCAGCAGCTTAGTCGGACGGAACAATTCACCCCTCCACTTT
abundance: once; j_gene: TRBJ1-1; v_gene: TRBV12-3/TRBV12-4; d_gene: NA; CDR3aa: CASSLNPNTEAFF; CDR3nt: TGTGCCAGCAGTTTAAACCCGAACACTGAAGCTTTCTTT
abundance: few; j_gene: TRBJ2-3; v_gene: TRBV20-1; d_gene: NA; CDR3aa: CSASVGVADTQYF; CDR3nt: TGCAGTGCTTCCGTCGGGGTCGCAGATACGCAGTATTTT
abundance: NA; j_gene: TRBJ1-1; v_gene: TRBV20-1; d_gene: NA; CDR3aa: CSAPKGKGGGAFF; CDR3nt: TGCAGTGCTCCGAAAGGGAAAGGAGGCGGAGCTTTCTTT
abundance: few; j_gene: TRBJ1-5; v_gene: TRBV6-1; d_gene: TRBD1; CDR3aa: CASSEMRTGAYSNQPQHF; CDR3nt: TGTGCCAGCAGTGAAATGCGGACAGGAGCCTATAGCAATCAGCCCCAGCATTTT
abundance: NA; j_gene: TRBJ1-2; v_gene: TRBV15; d_gene: TRBD1; CDR3aa: CATSARTGNYGYTF; CDR3nt: TGTGCCACCAGCGCAAGGACAGGGAACTATGGCTACACCTTC
abundance: NA; j_gene: TRBJ2-5; v_gene: TRBV19; d_gene: NA; CDR3aa: CASSIGPSKETQYF; CDR3nt: TGTGCCAGTAGTATAGGCCCTAGCAAAGAGACCCAGTACTTC
abundance: NA; j_gene: TRBJ1-2; v_gene: TRBV14; d_gene: NA; CDR3aa: CASSLRLDSNYGYTF; CDR3nt: TGTGCCAGCAGCCTTCGACTCGACAGCAACTATGGCTACACCTTC
abundance: NA; j_gene: TRBJ2-3; v_gene: TRBV29-1; d_gene: NA; CDR3aa: CSVSKGGTDTQYF; CDR3nt: TGCAGCGTCTCTAAGGGAGGCACAGATACGCAGTATTTT
abundance: NA; j_gene: TRBJ1-6; v_gene: TRBV2; d_gene: TRBD1; CDR3aa: CASRQTGDYNSPLHF; CDR3nt: TGTGCCAGCAGGCAGACAGGGGACTATAATTCACCCCTCCACTTT
abundance: NA; j_gene: TRBJ1-2; v_gene: TRBV5-4; d_gene: NA; CDR3aa: CASSPPFWAGRQLRAGGYTF; CDR3nt: TGTGCCAGCAGCCCGCCGTTTTGGGCAGGACGTCAACTGAGGGCAGGTGGCTACACCTTC
abundance: NA; j_gene: TRBJ2-2; v_gene: TRBV20-1; d_gene: TRBD2; CDR3aa: CSAWTSGNTGELFF; CDR3nt: TGCAGTGCCTGGACTAGCGGGAACACCGGGGAGCTGTTTTTT
abundance: NA; j_gene: TRBJ2-1; v_gene: TRBV15; d_gene: NA; CDR3aa: CATSRGRGSEQFF; CDR3nt: TGTGCCACCAGCAGAGGTCGTGGGTCTGAGCAGTTCTTC